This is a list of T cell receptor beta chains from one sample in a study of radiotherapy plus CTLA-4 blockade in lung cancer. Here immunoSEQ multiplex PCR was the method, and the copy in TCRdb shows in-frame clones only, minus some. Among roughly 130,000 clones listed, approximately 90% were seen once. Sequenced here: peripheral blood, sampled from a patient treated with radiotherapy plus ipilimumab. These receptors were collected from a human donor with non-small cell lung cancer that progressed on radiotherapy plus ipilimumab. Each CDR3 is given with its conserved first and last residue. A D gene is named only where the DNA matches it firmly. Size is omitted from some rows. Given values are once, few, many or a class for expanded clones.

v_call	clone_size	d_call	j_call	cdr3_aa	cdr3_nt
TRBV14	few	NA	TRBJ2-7	CATPTEAYEQYF	TGTGCCACCCCGACAGAGGCCTACGAGCAGTACTTC
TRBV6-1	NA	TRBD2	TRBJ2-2	CASSELAGGQFGELFF	TGTGCCAGCAGTGAATTAGCGGGAGGGCAGTTCGGGGAGCTGTTTTTT
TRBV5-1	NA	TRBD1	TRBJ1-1	CASRRDRGLTEAFF	TGCGCCAGCAGGCGGGACAGGGGATTGACTGAAGCTTTCTTT
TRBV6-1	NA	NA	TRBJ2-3	CASRMGNTDTQYF	TGTGCCAGCAGGATGGGGAACACAGATACGCAGTATTTT
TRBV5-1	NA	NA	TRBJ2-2	CATQGAGSNTGELFF	TGCGCCACCCAGGGAGCGGGCTCGAACACCGGGGAGCTGTTTTTT
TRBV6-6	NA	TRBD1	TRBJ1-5	CASSGRQGWQPQHF	TGTGCCAGCAGTGGCCGACAGGGATGGCAGCCCCAGCATTTT
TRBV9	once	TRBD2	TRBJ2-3	CASSVGTSGMVDTQYF	TGTGCCAGCAGCGTTGGTACTAGCGGAATGGTAGATACGCAGTATTTT
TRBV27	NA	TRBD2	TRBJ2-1	CASRRLAGSNEQFF	TGTGCCAGCAGAAGACTAGCGGGAAGCAATGAGCAGTTCTTC
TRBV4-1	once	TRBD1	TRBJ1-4	CASSQWDRGDNEKLFF	TGCGCCAGCAGCCAATGGGACAGGGGAGATAATGAAAAACTGTTTTTT
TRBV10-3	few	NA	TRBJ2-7	CAISDRGSVKQYF	TGTGCCATCAGTGATCGGGGTTCAGTCAAGCAGTACTTC